These 14 T cell receptor beta chains were all obtained from the same sample, sequenced in a study of blood T cell repertoires in COVID-19. This table comes from immunoSEQ multiplex PCR, and its TCRdb copy is limited to in-frame clones, with some not included. The sample has around 300,000 clones, about 87% seen once; the top ten hold under 5.5%. Sequencing input: PBMCs or T cells enriched from blood (not recorded which). These receptors originate from a woman in her thirties who had recovered from COVID-19.

The chain uses TRBV5-1 and TRBJ1-1; TRBD1 aligns across 7 bases. V lost 3 bases, J lost 1 base, and 6 bases stayed unmatched. The CDR3 runs to 15 residues. Germline values: CDR1 SGHRS, CDR2 YFSETQ. The CDR3 region has the DNA TGCGCCAGCAGCTCCGACAGGGTCAGGAACACTGAAGCTTTCTTT. This codes for CASSSDRVRNTEAFF.

The V and J genes are TRBV28 and TRBJ1-2; no clear D gene. Germline V gene lookup returns CDR1 MDHEN and CDR2 SYDVKM. V was trimmed by 6 bases and J by 7 bases, leaving 18 bases between them. This CDR3 contains 14 residues. This chain's CDR3 is CASSSPGRGSGYTF. Written as DNA, the CDR3 is TGTGCCAGCAGCTCCCCGGGCCGGGGAAGTGGCTACACCTTC.

The rearrangement uses TRBV9 and TRBJ2-7; D is possibly TRBD2 (6 bases). There are 15 residues in the CDR3. Trimming removed 4 bases from V and 2 bases from J, with 16 bases in between. The germline gives CDR1 SGDLS, CDR2 YYNGEE. The CDR3 is CASSPREDNPYEQYF. The DNA for the CDR3 is TGTGCCAGCAGCCCCAGGGAGGACAATCCCTACGAGCAGTACTTC.

This clone was recorded only once. The chain combines TRBV9 with TRBJ2-2, with TRBD2 matching over 7 bases. The CDR3 loop spans 14 amino acids. The V gene end was trimmed by 1 base and the J gene end by 5 bases; junction bases not matched to a gene: 2. CDR1 and CDR2 from the germline V gene are SGDLS and YYNGEE. DNA for the CDR3: TGTGCCAGCAGCGTACGCGGGGGAACCGGGGAGCTGTTTTTT. As protein: CASSVRGGTGELFF.

CDR3 protein: CATSRDRGGQGTQYF. In nucleotides, the CDR3 is TGTGCCACCAGCAGAGATCGCGGGGGGCAGGGTACGCAGTATTTT. This chain connects TRBV15 to TRBJ2-3, with 8 positions matching TRBD2. The J segment lost 8 bases and the V segment lost 0 bases, leaving 7 bases of the junction unmatched. CDR1 LNHNV and CDR2 YYDKDF come from the germline V gene (reference sequence). There are 15 residues in the CDR3.

Concerning this clone itself: The same CDR3 can be traced to other DNA sequences in this sample. V gene TRBV9 combines with J gene TRBJ1-1; possibly TRBD1 for D (6 bases). The CDR3 consists of 13 residues. V gave up 4 bases and J gave up 4 bases, with 11 bases separating them. Germline V gene data show CDR1 as SGDLS and CDR2 as YYNGEE. The CDR3 DNA is TGTGCCAGCAGCCTAGGGGGGGGCACTGAAGCTTTCTTT. Protein product: CASSLGGGTEAFF.

The rearrangement links TRBV6-5 to TRBJ1-2, with 8 bases aligning to TRBD1. The V gene's germline CDR1 is MNHEY and CDR2 SVGAGI. The CDR3 consists of 13 residues. The V segment lost 5 bases and the J segment 3 bases; nucleotides outside the gene matches: 2. CDR3 DNA: TGTGCCAGCAGTAAACAGGGGGACTATGGCTACACCTTC. Translated: CASSKQGDYGYTF.

The V gene is TRBV14, the J gene TRBJ1-6; 8 bases line up with TRBD1. The J segment lost 9 bases and the V segment lost 0 bases, leaving 4 bases of the junction unmatched. The CDR3 is 15 residues long. Looked up from germline, CDR1 is SGHDN and CDR2 is FVKESK. The CDR3 loop reads CASSQDRDRTSPLHF. CDR3 nucleotides: TGTGCCAGCAGCCAAGATAGGGACAGGACTTCACCCCTCCACTTT.

The chain employs TRBV6-2 or TRBV6-3 and TRBJ1-1; 12 nucleotides align to TRBD1. Germline trimming cut 6 bases from V and 5 bases from J; bases unmatched to any gene: 4. Germline CDR1 is MNHEY and CDR2 is SVGEGT. The CDR3 contains 14 residues. The CDR3 region has the DNA TGTGCCAGCAGCCTGGGACAGGGGGCTACTGAAGCTTTCTTT. Translation gives CASSLGQGATEAFF.

The chain recombines TRBV7-9 with TRBJ1-1; a possible D gene is TRBD1 (6 bases). The V and J ends lost 8 bases and 0 bases respectively, with 16 bases between them. The length of the CDR3 is 15 residues. The V gene's germline CDR1 is SEHNR and CDR2 FQNEAQ (reference sequence). The CDR3 loop reads CASYRLGAMNTEAFF. The CDR3 region has the DNA TGTGCCAGCTACCGTCTGGGGGCTATGAACACTGAAGCTTTCTTT. The variable domain in full, completed from reference TRBV7-9 and TRBJ1-1, reads DTGVSQNPRHKITKRGQNVTFRCDPISEHNRLYWYRQTLGQGPEFLTYFQNEAQLEKSRLLSDRFSAERPKGSFSTLEIQRTEQGDSAMYLCASYRLGAMNTEAFFGQGTRLTVV.

The V and J genes are TRBV4-2 and TRBJ1-3; 7 nucleotides align to TRBD1. Trimming took 3 bases from V and 8 from J; bases not matched to a gene: 4. Per the germline V gene, CDR1 is LGHNA and CDR2 is YNFKEQ. This CDR3 has 13 amino acids. CDR3 sequence reads: CASSQTGSYTIYF. The CDR3 coding sequence is TGTGCCAGCAGCCAGACAGGGTCCTACACCATATATTTT.

This clone was seen a single time. The genes are TRBV5-4 and TRBJ1-1; maybe TRBD1 (6 bases). Germline V gene sequence: CDR1 SGHNT, CDR2 YYREEE (reference sequence). V was trimmed by 0 bases and J by 7 bases, leaving 10 bases between them. There are 13 residues in the CDR3. CDR3 region: CASSLAGVGEAFF. In DNA form, the CDR3 reads TGTGCCAGCAGCTTGGCAGGGGTCGGTGAAGCTTTCTTT.

The chain carries TRBV10-1 and TRBJ1-1; no definite D call. This CDR3 has 14 amino acids. V lost 3 bases and J lost 8, with 16 bases in between. Per the germline V gene, CDR1 is WNHNN and CDR2 is SYGVQD (reference sequence). For the CDR3, the DNA is TGCGCCAGCAGTGAAGGTCCCCGGCTAGAAGAAGCTTTCTTT. Translating gives CASSEGPRLEEAFF.

CDR3 sequence (DNA): TGTGCCAGTAGTATAGACCCGGATTCACCCCTCCACTTT. It translates to CASSIDPDSPLHF. The chain has TRBV19 and TRBJ1-6; D is unclear. The length of the CDR3 is 13 residues. From germline, CDR1 is LNHDA and CDR2 SQIVND (reference sequence). V dropped 0 bases and J dropped 8 bases, with 5 bases sitting between them.